The sequence of this TCR beta chain was determined in a study of blood T cell repertoires in COVID-19. Across the study: Samples taken during acute and convalescent COVID-19 were collected in the United States, Italy and Spain.

CDR1 and CDR2 from the germline V gene are MDHEN and SYDVKM. V lost 5 bases to trimming and J lost 2 bases, with 12 bases between them. This CDR3 contains 14 residues. In the authors' methods: By means of reference gene primer amplification, nucleated cell counts were estimated. Assay: immunoSEQ multiplex PCR; the TCRdb copy retains only in-frame clones and omits some. V, J and clone size are those of that table, while D and trimming were read from the DNA. The table includes around 76,000 clones, around 83% detected once. Sequencing was done on a sample of peripheral blood. The clonotype was recovered from a man aged 25 to 45 with COVID-19, enrolled during active disease. The genes are TRBV28 and TRBJ1-2; D gene uncertain. This CDR3 is CASSHPARNYGYTF. CDR3 sequence (DNA): TGTGCCAGCAGTCACCCGGCCAGGAACTATGGCTACACCTTC.